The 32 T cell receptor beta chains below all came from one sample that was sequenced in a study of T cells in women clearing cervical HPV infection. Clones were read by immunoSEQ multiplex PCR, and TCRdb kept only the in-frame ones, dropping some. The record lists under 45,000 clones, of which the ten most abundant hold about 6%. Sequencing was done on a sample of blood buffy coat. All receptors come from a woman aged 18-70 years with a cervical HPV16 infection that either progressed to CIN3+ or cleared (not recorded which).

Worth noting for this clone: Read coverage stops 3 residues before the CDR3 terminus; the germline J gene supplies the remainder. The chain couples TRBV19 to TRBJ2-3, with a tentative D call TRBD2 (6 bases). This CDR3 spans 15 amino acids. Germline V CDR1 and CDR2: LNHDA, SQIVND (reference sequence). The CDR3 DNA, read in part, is TGTGCCAGTCTCTCAATGGGGGGAAGCAATCAGCCG. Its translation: CASLSMGGSNQP. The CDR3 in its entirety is CASLSMGGSNQPQYF.

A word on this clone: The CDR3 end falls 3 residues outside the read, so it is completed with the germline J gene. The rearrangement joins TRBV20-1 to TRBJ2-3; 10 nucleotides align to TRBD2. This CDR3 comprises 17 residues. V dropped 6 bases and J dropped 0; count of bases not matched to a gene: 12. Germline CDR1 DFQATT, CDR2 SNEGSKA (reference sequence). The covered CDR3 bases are TGCAGTGCAAGAACCTTTGGGACTAGCGTAAGCACAGATACG. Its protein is CSARTFGTSVSTDT. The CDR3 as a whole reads CSARTFGTSVSTDTQYF.

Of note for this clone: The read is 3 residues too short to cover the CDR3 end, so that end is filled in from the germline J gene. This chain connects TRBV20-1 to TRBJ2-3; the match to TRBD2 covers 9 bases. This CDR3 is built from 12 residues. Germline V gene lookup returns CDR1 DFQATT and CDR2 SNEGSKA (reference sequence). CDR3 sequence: CSAAGGRETQYF. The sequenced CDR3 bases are TGCAGTGCGGCGGGAGGGAGAGAGACG.

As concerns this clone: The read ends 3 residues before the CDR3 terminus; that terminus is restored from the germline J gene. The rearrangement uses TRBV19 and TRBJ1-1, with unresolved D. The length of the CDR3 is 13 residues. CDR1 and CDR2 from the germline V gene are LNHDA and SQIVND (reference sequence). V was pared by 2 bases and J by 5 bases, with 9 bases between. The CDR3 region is CASSILSGTEAFF. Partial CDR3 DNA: TGTGCCAGTAGTATATTATCCGGGACTGAA.

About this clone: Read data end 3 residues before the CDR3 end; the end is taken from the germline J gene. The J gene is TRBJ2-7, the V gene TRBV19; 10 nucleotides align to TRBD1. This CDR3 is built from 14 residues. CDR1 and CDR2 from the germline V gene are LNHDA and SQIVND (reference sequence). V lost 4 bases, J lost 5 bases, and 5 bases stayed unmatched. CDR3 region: CASSKTGGQDEQYF. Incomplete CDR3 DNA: TGTGCCAGTAGTAAGACAGGGGGCCAGGACGAG.

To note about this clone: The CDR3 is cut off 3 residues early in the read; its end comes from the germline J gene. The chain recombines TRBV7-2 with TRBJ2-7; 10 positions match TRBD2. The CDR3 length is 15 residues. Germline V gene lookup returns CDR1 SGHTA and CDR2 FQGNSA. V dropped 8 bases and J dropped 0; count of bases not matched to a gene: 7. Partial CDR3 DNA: TGTGCCAGCTCAGATAGCGGGAGGAGCTCCTACGAG. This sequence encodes CASSDSGRSSYE. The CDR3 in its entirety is CASSDSGRSSYEQYF.

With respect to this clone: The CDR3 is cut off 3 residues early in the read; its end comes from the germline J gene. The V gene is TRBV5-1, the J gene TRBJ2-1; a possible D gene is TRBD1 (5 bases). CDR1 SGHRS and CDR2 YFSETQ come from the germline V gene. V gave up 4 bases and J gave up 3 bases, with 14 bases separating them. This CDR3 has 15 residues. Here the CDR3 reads CASSPQGAGYNEQFF. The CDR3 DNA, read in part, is TGCGCCAGCAGCCCCCAAGGGGCAGGCTACAATGAG.

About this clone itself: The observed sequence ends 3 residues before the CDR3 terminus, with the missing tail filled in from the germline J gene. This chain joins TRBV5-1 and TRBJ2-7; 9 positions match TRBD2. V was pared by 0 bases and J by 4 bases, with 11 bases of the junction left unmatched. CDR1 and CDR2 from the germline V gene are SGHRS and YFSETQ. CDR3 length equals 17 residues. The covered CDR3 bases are TGCGCCAGCAGCTTGGTGCCTAGCGGGAACATAGGATACGAG. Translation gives CASSLVPSGNIGYE. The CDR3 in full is CASSLVPSGNIGYEQYF.

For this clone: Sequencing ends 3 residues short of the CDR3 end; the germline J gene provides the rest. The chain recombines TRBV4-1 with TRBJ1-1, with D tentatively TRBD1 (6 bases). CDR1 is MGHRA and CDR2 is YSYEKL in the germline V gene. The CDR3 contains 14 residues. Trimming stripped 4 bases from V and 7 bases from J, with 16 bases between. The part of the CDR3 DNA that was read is TGCGCCAGCAGCCGAGACATGGGGGCTGGTGAA. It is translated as CASSRDMGAGE. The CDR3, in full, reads CASSRDMGAGEAFF.

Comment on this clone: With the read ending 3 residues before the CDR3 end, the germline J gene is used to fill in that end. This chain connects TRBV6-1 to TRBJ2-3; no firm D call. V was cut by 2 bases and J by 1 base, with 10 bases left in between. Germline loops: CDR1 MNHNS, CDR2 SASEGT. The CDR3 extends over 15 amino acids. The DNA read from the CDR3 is TGTGCCAGCAGTGAATGGGCTATTGGCACAGATACG. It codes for CASSEWAIGTDT. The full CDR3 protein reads CASSEWAIGTDTQYF.

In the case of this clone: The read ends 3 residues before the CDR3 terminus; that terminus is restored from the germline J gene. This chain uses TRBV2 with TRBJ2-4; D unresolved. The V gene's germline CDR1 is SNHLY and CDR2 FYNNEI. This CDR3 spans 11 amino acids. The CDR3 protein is CASPINYGQYF. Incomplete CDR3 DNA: TGTGCCAGCCCCATTAACTATGGT.

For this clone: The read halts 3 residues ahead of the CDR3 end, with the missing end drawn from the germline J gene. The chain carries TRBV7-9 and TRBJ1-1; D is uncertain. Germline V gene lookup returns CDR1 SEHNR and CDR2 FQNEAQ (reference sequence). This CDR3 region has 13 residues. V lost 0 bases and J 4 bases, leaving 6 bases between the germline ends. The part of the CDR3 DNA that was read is TGTGCCAGCAGCTTAGCCCTCGGCACTGAA. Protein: CASSLALGTE. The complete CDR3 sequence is CASSLALGTEAFF.

CDR3 region: CAWSVQASGRHNEQFF. Incomplete CDR3 DNA: TGTGCCTGGAGTGTACAGGCTAGCGGGCGCCACAATGAG. The chain combines TRBV30 with TRBJ2-1, with TRBD2 matching over 8 bases. Coverage ceases 3 residues before the CDR3 finishes, and the germline J gene fills in the end. V dropped 0 bases and J dropped 5; count of bases not matched to a gene: 9. The CDR3 is 16 residues long. Looked up from germline, CDR1 is GTSNPN and CDR2 is SVGIG (reference sequence).

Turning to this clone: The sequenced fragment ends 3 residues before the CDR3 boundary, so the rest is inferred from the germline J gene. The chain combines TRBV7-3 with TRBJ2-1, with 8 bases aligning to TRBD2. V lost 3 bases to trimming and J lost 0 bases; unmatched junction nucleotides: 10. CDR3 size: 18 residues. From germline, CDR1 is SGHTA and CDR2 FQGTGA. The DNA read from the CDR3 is TGTGCCAGCAGCTTCTGGGCTAGCGGGCCTCCCTCCTACAATGAG. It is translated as CASSFWASGPPSYNE. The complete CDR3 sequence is CASSFWASGPPSYNEQFF.

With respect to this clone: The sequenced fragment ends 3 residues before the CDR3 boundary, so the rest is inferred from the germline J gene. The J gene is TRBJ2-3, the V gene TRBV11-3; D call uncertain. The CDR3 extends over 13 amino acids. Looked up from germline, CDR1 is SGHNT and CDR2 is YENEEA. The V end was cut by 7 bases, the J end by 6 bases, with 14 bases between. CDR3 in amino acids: CASTYSGPDTQYF. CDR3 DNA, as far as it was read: TGTGCCAGCACCTATAGTGGTCCGGATACG.

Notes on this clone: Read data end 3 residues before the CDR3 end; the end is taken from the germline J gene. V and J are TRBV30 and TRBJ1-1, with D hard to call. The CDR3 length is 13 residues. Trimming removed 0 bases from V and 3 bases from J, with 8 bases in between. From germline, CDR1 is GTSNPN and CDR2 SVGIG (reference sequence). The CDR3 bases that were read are TGTGCCTGGAGTGTACTGACTTACACTGAA. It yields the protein CAWSVLTYTE. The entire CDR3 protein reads CAWSVLTYTEAFF.

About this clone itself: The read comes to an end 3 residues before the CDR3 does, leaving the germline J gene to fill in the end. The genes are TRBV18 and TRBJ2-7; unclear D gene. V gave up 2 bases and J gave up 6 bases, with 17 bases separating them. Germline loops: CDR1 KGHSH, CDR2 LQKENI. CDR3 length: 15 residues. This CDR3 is CASSPETRPKGEQYF. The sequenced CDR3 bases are TGTGCCAGCTCACCAGAAACGAGACCCAAGGGCGAG.

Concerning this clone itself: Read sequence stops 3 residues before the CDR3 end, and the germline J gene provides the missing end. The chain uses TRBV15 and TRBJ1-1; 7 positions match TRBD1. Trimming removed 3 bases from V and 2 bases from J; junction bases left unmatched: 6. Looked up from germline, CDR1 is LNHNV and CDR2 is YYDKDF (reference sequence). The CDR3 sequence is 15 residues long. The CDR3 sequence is CATSRGGTANTEAFF. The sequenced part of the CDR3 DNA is TGTGCCACCAGCAGGGGAGGGACAGCCAACACTGAA.

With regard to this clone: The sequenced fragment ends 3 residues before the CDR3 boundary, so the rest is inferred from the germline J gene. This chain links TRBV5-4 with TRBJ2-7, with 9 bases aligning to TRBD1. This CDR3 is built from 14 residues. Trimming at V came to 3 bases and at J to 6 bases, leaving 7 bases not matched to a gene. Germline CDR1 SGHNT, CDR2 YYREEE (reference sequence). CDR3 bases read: TGTGCCAGCAGCTCCCGGGACAGGGTCTTCGAG. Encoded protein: CASSSRDRVFE. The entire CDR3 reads CASSSRDRVFEQYF.

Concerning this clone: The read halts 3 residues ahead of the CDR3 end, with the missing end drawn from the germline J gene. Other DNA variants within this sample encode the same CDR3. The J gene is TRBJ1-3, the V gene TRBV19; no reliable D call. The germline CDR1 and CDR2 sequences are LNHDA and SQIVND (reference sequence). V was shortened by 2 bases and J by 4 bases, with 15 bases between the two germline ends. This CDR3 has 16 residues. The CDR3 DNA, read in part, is TGTGCCAGTAGTATAATGGCCCAGCGCTTCGGAAACACC. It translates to CASSIMAQRFGNT. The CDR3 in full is CASSIMAQRFGNTIYF.

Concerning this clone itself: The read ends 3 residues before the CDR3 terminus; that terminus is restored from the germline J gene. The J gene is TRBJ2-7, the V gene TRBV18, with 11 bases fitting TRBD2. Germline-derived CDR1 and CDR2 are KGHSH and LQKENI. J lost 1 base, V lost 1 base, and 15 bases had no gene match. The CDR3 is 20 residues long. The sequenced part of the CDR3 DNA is TGTGCCAGCTCACCACACGGGCCGAAGCTAGCGGGAGGTCATTCCTACGAG. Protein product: CASSPHGPKLAGGHSYE. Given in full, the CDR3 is CASSPHGPKLAGGHSYEQYF.

The CDR3 DNA, read in part, is TGCGCCAGCAGTTCCCGGGGGGGAACTAGCACAGATACG. It encodes CASSSRGGTSTDT. The complete CDR3 reads CASSSRGGTSTDTQYF. The genes are TRBV5-1 and TRBJ2-3; TRBD2 agrees at 8 bases. The read stops 3 residues short of the end of the CDR3; the missing end is completed from the germline J gene. This CDR3 is 16 amino acids long. CDR1 is SGHRS, CDR2 YFSETQ, per germline. Losses at the gene ends were 5 bases for V and 0 bases for J; bases not matched to a gene: 8.

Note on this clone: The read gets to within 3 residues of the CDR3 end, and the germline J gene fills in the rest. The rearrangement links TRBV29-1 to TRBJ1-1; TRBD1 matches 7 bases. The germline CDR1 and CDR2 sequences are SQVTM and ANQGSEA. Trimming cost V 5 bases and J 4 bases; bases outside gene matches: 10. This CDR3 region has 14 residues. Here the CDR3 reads CSVPFGTVLTEAFF. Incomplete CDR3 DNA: TGCAGCGTTCCTTTCGGGACAGTCCTCACTGAA.

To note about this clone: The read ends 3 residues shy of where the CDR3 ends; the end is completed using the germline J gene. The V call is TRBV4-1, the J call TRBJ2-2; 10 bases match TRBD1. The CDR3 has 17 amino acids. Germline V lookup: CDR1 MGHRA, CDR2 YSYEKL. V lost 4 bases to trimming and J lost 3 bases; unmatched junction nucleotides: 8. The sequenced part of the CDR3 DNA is TGCGCCAGCAGCCCCCTGGGACAGGGGAGAGACACCGGGGAG. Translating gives CASSPLGQGRDTGE. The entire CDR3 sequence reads CASSPLGQGRDTGELFF.

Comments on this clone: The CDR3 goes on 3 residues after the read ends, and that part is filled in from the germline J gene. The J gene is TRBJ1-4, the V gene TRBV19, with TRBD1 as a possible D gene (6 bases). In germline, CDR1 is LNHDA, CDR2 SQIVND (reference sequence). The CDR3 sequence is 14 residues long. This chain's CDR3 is CASSIAGADSPLFF. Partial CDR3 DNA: TGTGCCAGTAGTATAGCAGGGGCTGATTCACCA.

The CDR3 sequence: CASSVGPQAGGTGELFF. The CDR3 bases that were read are TGTGCCAGCAGCGTAGGGCCTCAAGCGGGAGGCACCGGGGAG. This sequence joins TRBV9 and TRBJ2-2; TRBD2 matches at 9 bases. The CDR3 end falls 3 residues outside the read, so it is completed with the germline J gene. The CDR3 contains 17 residues. Germline CDR1 is SGDLS and CDR2 is YYNGEE. Trimming took 0 bases from V and 4 from J; bases not matched to a gene: 7.

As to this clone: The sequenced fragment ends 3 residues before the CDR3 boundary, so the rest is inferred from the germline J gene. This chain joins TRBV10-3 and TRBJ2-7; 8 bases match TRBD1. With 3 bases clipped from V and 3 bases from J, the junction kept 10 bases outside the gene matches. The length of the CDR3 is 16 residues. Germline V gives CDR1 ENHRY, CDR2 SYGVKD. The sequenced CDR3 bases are TGTGCCATCAGTGATCCAGGACAGGGAAGCTTCTACGAG. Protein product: CAISDPGQGSFYE. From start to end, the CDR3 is CAISDPGQGSFYEQYF.

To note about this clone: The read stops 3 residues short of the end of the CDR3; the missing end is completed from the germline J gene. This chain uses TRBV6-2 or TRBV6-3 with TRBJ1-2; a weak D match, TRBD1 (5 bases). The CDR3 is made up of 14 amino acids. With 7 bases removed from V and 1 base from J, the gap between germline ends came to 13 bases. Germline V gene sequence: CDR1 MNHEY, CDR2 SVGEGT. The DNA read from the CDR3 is TGTGCCAGCATTGACAGCAGAATTAACTATGGC. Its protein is CASIDSRINYG. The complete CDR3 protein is CASIDSRINYGYTF.

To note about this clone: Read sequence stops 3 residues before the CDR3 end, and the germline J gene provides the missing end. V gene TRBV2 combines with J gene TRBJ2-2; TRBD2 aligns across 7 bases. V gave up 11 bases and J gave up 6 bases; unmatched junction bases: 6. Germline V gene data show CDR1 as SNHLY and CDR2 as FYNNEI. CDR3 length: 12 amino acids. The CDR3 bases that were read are TGTGCCGGAGGGGAGGGCCCCGGGGAG. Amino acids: CAGGEGPGE. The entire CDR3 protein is CAGGEGPGELFF.

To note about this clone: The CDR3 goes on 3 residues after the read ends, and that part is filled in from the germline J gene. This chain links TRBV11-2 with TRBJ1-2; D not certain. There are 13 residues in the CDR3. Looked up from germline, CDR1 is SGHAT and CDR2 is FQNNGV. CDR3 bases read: TGTGCCAGCAGCTTAAACCCTATTAATGAC. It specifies CASSLNPIND. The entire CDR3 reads CASSLNPINDYTF.

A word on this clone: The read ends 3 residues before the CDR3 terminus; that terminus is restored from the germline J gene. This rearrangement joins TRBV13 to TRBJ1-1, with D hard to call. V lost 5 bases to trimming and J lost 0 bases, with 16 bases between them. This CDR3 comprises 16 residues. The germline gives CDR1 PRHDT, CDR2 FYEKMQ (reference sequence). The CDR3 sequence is CASSPLLWPLNTEAFF. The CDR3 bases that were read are TGTGCCAGCAGCCCTCTCTTGTGGCCGTTGAACACTGAA.

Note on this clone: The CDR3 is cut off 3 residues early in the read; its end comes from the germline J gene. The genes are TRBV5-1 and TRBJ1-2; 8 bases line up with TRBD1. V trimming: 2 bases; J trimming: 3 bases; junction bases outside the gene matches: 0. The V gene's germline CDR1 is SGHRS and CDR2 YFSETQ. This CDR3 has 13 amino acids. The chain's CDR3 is CASSLQGDYGYTF. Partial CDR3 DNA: TGCGCCAGCAGCTTACAGGGGGACTATGGC.